This T cell receptor beta chain was found in a study of blood T cell repertoires in COVID-19. Overall study: Acute and convalescent COVID-19 samples came from the United States, Italy and Spain. Sources were T cells, B-cell-depleted T cells, or PBMCs; the material itself was cDNA or gDNA.

This clone has only a few counts. Seattle participants joined during active infection and were tracked over time. Germline assignment: CDR1 MNHEY and CDR2 SVGAGI. There are 16 residues in the CDR3. J was trimmed by 4 bases and V by 0 bases; bases with no gene match: 8. Per the authors' pipeline: Using reference gene primer amplification, nucleated cell counts were estimated. Data came from immunoSEQ multiplex PCR; TCRdb stores just in-frame clones and leaves some out. V, J and clone size are taken as reported in that table, and D and trimming were inferred from the DNA itself. Of 150,000 to 200,000 clones listed, roughly 92% were seen once; the top ten hold roughly 0.76%.

The specimen sequenced was peripheral blood. The clonotype comes from a man aged 25 to 45 with COVID-19, enrolled during active disease. This chain links TRBV6-5 with TRBJ2-7, with 8 bases fitting TRBD1. The CDR3 DNA reads TGTGCCAGCAGTTACTCGAGACAGGGGAGTGGGTACGAGCAGTACTTC. Amino acids: CASSYSRQGSGYEQYF.